The 24 T cell receptor beta chains given below trace back to one sample, sequenced in a study of cytomegalovirus exposure and HLA in healthy donors. Both 60 Vbeta primers and 13 Jbeta primers went into the PCR. The data were produced by immunoSEQ multiplex PCR, yet TCRdb's version contains in-frame clones alone and is incomplete. In the table there are some 130,000 clones, approximately 8.9% of which are singletons. Specimen: PBMCs. The receptors originated from a woman aged 35 to 49 in good health and CMV-seropositive.

About this clone: Compared with germline, one end of the junction differs, possibly owing to a read error. This rearrangement joins TRBV7-9 to TRBJ1-4; D not resolved. Germline values: CDR1 SEHNR, CDR2 FQNEAQ (reference sequence). The CDR3 loop spans 14 amino acids. The CDR3 nucleotides are TGTGCCAGCAGCTTAGTAGAAACTGATGAAAAACTGTTTTTT. The encoded protein is CASSLVETDEKLFF.

This chain uses TRBV19 with TRBJ1-5; the match to TRBD1 covers 9 bases. There are 14 residues in the CDR3. CDR1 is LNHDA, CDR2 SQIVND, per germline (reference sequence). V lost 3 bases to trimming and J lost 5 bases; unmatched junction nucleotides: 2. DNA of the CDR3: TGTGCCAGTAGTATTCGGGACAGGGATCAGCCCCAGCATTTT. Its translation: CASSIRDRDQPQHF.

This clone has a handful of counts. The chain uses TRBV5-1 and TRBJ2-3, with D tentatively TRBD2 (6 bases). The germline CDR1 and CDR2 sequences are SGHRS and YFSETQ. This CDR3 is built from 15 residues. V lost 2 bases, J lost 2 bases, and 12 bases lay in between. Here the CDR3 DNA reads TGCGCCAGCAGCTTAGCGGGTCACAACACAGATACGCAGTATTTT. Translation: CASSLAGHNTDTQYF.

The rearrangement uses TRBV15 and TRBJ1-5; 7 nucleotides match TRBD1. V lost 4 bases and J lost 1; bases outside the gene matches: 7. The CDR3 is 16 amino acids. The germline gives CDR1 LNHNV, CDR2 YYDKDF (reference sequence). CDR3 nucleotide sequence: TGTGCCACCAGCAAACACAGGGGTTCGAGCAATCAGCCCCAGCATTTT. Its translation: CATSKHRGSSNQPQHF.

This clone was recorded a few times. This chain links TRBV5-4 with TRBJ1-4, with a weak D call TRBD1 (5 bases). CDR1 is SGHNT and CDR2 is YYREEE in the germline V gene (reference sequence). The CDR3 is 13 residues long. V was cut by 0 bases and J by 7 bases, with 7 bases left in between. The CDR3 region has the DNA TGTGCCAGCAGCTTGGTGACAGCTGAAAAACTGTTTTTT. Its protein is CASSLVTAEKLFF.

In its sample, this clone was seen a few times. The chain combines TRBV11-3 with TRBJ1-1, with 10 positions matching TRBD1. Germline V lookup: CDR1 SGHNT, CDR2 YENEEA. Losses at the gene ends were 1 base for V and 11 bases for J; bases not matched to a gene: 7. The CDR3 has 14 amino acids. CDR3 in DNA: TGTGCCAGCAGCTTAGGGGACAGGGGCCCACATGCTTTCTTT. It is translated as CASSLGDRGPHAFF.

This clone turned up a few times. The J gene is TRBJ2-1, the V gene TRBV5-1, with a possible D match to TRBD1 (6 bases). CDR3 length equals 15 residues. CDR1 is SGHRS, CDR2 YFSETQ, per germline. With 3 bases removed from V and 0 bases from J, the gap between germline ends came to 10 bases. The DNA of the CDR3 is TGCGCCAGCAGCTCGGACAGCAGCTCCTACAATGAGCAGTTCTTC. Residues: CASSSDSSSYNEQFF. Full variable domain (outside the CDR3, taken from reference TRBV5-1 and TRBJ2-1): KAGVTQTPRYLIKTRGQQVTLSCSPISGHRSVSWYQQTPGQGLQFLFEYFSETQRNKGNFPGRFSGRQFSNSRSEMNVSTLELGDSALYLCASSSDSSSYNEQFFGPGTRLTVL.

Of note for this clone: The germline gene is not matched at one end of the junction; a read error may be the cause. V gene TRBV29-1 combines with J gene TRBJ1-2; TRBD1 matches 7 bases. This CDR3 contains 13 residues. CDR1 and CDR2 from the germline V gene are SQVTM and ANQGSEA. The CDR3 sequence: CSVATGWGYCYTF. The DNA for the CDR3 is TGCAGCGTTGCGACAGGGTGGGGCTATTGCTACACCTTC.

In its sample, this clone was seen a few times. This chain connects TRBV4-3 to TRBJ1-1; 10 bases are shared with TRBD1. The V and J ends lost 6 bases and 5 bases, in that order; junction bases with no gene match: 6. Germline CDR1 and CDR2: LGHNA and YSLEER. The CDR3 loop spans 14 amino acids. The CDR3 spells CASSWDRGETEAFF. The CDR3 DNA reads TGCGCCAGCAGTTGGGACAGGGGAGAAACTGAAGCTTTCTTT.

Only a few counts were recorded for this clone. The chain joins TRBV4-2 to TRBJ2-2; 9 nucleotides line up with TRBD2. The CDR3 loop spans 17 amino acids. V dropped 4 bases and J dropped 4; count of bases not matched to a gene: 10. Germline CDR1 is LGHNA and CDR2 is YNFKEQ. The CDR3 here is CASSPPTGLARTGELFF. CDR3 sequence (DNA): TGTGCCAGCAGCCCCCCAACGGGACTAGCTCGCACCGGGGAGCTGTTTTTT.

This clone has just a few counts. The rearrangement links TRBV5-6 to TRBJ1-1; 12 positions match TRBD1. The CDR3 is 14 residues long. Germline CDR1 reads SGHDT; CDR2 reads YYEEEE. V was pared by 3 bases and J by 8 bases, with 5 bases of the junction left unmatched. CDR3 loop: CASSWGQGATEAFF. In DNA form, the CDR3 reads TGTGCCAGCAGCTGGGGACAGGGGGCCACAGAAGCTTTCTTT.

The J gene is TRBJ1-4, the V gene TRBV4-1, with D unresolved. Germline V lookup: CDR1 MGHRA, CDR2 YSYEKL. Trimming removed 1 base at V and 5 bases at J, with 17 bases between. The CDR3 sequence is 17 residues long. DNA for the CDR3: TGCGCCAGCAGCCAAGTCTTCGCAGACTCGATGAATGAAAAACTGTTTTTT. It specifies CASSQVFADSMNEKLFF.

The rearrangement links TRBV11-3 to TRBJ2-3; TRBD2 matches at 15 bases. The V segment lost 5 bases and the J segment 6 bases; nucleotides outside the gene matches: 9. Germline V gene lookup returns CDR1 SGHNT and CDR2 YENEEA. This CDR3 is built from 17 residues. CDR3 protein: CASSPGLAGGTGDTQYF. In DNA, the CDR3 is TGTGCCAGCAGCCCAGGACTAGCGGGGGGGACAGGGGATACGCAGTATTTT. The whole variable domain, filled in from reference TRBV11-3 and TRBJ2-3, reads EAGVVQSPRYKIIEKKQPVAFWCNPISGHNTLYWYLQNLGQGPELLIRYENEEAVDDSQLPKDRFSAERLKGVDSTLKIQPAELGDSAVYLCASSPGLAGGTGDTQYFGPGTRLTVL.

This clone came up a few times. This sequence joins TRBV4-1 and TRBJ2-5, with TRBD1 matching 9 bases. V lost 0 bases and J lost 2; bases outside the gene matches: 4. Germline V gene sequence: CDR1 MGHRA, CDR2 YSYEKL. The CDR3 is 16 residues long. Written as DNA, the CDR3 is TGCGCCAGCAGCCAAGATGGGACAGGGCCACAAGAGACCCAGTACTTC. Its protein is CASSQDGTGPQETQYF.

This clone was detected a few times. The chain couples TRBV10-3 to TRBJ1-1, with D possibly being TRBD1 (6 bases). The CDR3 length is 15 residues. The germline CDR1 and CDR2 sequences are ENHRY and SYGVKD. V was pared by 6 bases and J by 1 base, with 15 bases between. CDR3 residues: CAIREEIQGNTEAFF. The CDR3 DNA follows: TGTGCCATCAGGGAAGAAATACAGGGGAACACTGAAGCTTTCTTT.

This clone was counted only a few times. This CDR3 reads CASSSTTRTGQGGYTF. The CDR3 DNA sequence: TGTGCCAGCAGCTCCACGACGAGGACAGGCCAAGGGGGCTACACCTTC. V and J are TRBV5-6 and TRBJ1-2; 7 bases line up with TRBD1. Germline V gene sequence: CDR1 SGHDT, CDR2 YYEEEE. V dropped 3 bases and J dropped 8; count of bases not matched to a gene: 16. The CDR3 sequence is 16 residues long.

The V and J genes are TRBV2 and TRBJ1-6, with 7 positions matching TRBD1. The trim removed 9 bases at V and 6 bases at J, leaving 11 bases unmatched. The CDR3 length is 15 residues. Germline V lookup: CDR1 SNHLY, CDR2 FYNNEI. The CDR3 nucleotides read TGTGCCAGTAAGTGGGACAGAAGGGCTAATTCACCCCTCCACTTT. Amino acids: CASKWDRRANSPLHF.

This clone has a handful of counts. In DNA form, the CDR3 reads TGTGCCAGCAGTCCGGGACTAGCCGACGAGCAGTACTTC. Translating it yields CASSPGLADEQYF. The V call is TRBV6-5, the J call TRBJ2-7; 9 bases line up with TRBD2. V lost 5 bases to trimming and J lost 5 bases; unmatched junction nucleotides: 4. CDR1 MNHEY and CDR2 SVGAGI come from the germline V gene. The CDR3 runs 13 residues.

The table lists this clone with a few counts. The chain carries TRBV5-1 and TRBJ2-1; TRBD2 matches at 8 bases. The CDR3 has 15 residues. In germline, CDR1 is SGHRS, CDR2 YFSETQ. With V trimmed by 3 bases and J by 5 bases, 7 bases remained unmatched. CDR3 coding DNA: TGCGCCAGCAGCTCCTTTGCGGGGGGAAACAATGAGCAGTTCTTC. It translates to CASSSFAGGNNEQFF.

This clone has more than one count but fewer than ten. The rearrangement links TRBV5-4 to TRBJ2-3; 8 positions agree with TRBD2. The CDR3 consists of 15 residues. Germline assignment: CDR1 SGHNT and CDR2 YYREEE (reference sequence). J lost 5 bases, V lost 0 bases, and 5 bases had no gene match. CDR3 residues: CASSLAGGPGDTQYF. The CDR3 bases are TGTGCCAGCAGCTTGGCGGGGGGGCCTGGAGATACGCAGTATTTT.

The sample holds a few counts of this clone. The gene calls are TRBV7-2 and TRBJ2-7; a weak D match, TRBD2 (5 bases). The CDR3 is 15 amino acids. The germline V gene has CDR1 SGHTA and CDR2 FQGNSA. The V gene lost 3 bases and the J gene lost 1 base, with 13 bases spanning the gap. In DNA, the CDR3 is TGTGCCAGCAGCTTGGCCGGGATGTCGTCCTACGAGCAGTACTTC. This encodes CASSLAGMSSYEQYF.

This clone occurred a few times. The CDR3 region is CASRNTGRGFSGNTIYF. CDR3 DNA sequence: TGTGCCAGCAGAAACACGGGCAGGGGGTTCTCTGGAAACACCATATATTTT. The chain has TRBV7-2 and TRBJ1-3; 7 nucleotides align to TRBD1. The CDR3 has 17 amino acids. Germline CDR1 SGHTA, CDR2 FQGNSA. With V trimmed by 6 bases and J by 0 bases, 11 bases remained unmatched.

The chain has TRBV5-6 and TRBJ2-5; D unresolved. The CDR3 loop spans 14 amino acids. V was shortened by 5 bases and J by 3 bases, with 14 bases between the two germline ends. The germline V gene encodes CDR1 SGHDT and CDR2 YYEEEE. CDR3 in amino acids: CASSSTESKETQYF. CDR3 nucleotides: TGTGCCAGCAGTTCGACTGAATCGAAAGAGACCCAGTACTTC.

This clone was picked up a small number of times. The CDR3 region has the DNA TGTGCCAGCAGCCACGCTAACCAGGGGTGGAATGAGCAGTTCTTC. Translating gives CASSHANQGWNEQFF. The chain has TRBV11-2 and TRBJ2-1, with D tentatively TRBD1 (6 bases). CDR1 is SGHAT, CDR2 FQNNGV, per germline. V was pared by 5 bases and J by 7 bases, with 18 bases between. CDR3 length: 15 residues.